Below, 19 T cell receptor beta chains from the same sample are listed, as sequenced in a study of OX40 agonist ivuxolimab in advanced cancers. Assay used: immunoSEQ multiplex PCR; TCRdb lists only in-frame clones, some missing. The sample shows about 95,000 clones, 89% of them seen only once. The sequencing used CD4+ or CD8+ T cells sorted from blood, collected in a trial of the OX40 agonist ivuxolimab. These TCRs come from an adult with an advanced solid tumor such as melanoma, head and neck, liver or kidney cancer.

The rearrangement joins TRBV13 to TRBJ1-1; D remains ambiguous. Trimming removed 1 base at V and 4 bases at J, with 7 bases between. Germline V lookup: CDR1 PRHDT, CDR2 FYEKMQ (reference sequence). The CDR3 runs to 13 residues. The CDR3 protein is CASSLVLITEAFF. The CDR3 nucleotides read TGTGCCAGCAGCTTAGTTCTGATCACTGAAGCTTTCTTT.

J is TRBJ2-7 and V is TRBV14; D is possibly TRBD1 (5 bases). Germline lookup yields CDR1 SGHDN and CDR2 FVKESK. There are 18 residues in the CDR3. Between the trimmed V and J ends, which lost 5 bases and 0 bases, there was a span of 23 bases. Here the CDR3 reads CASSTNTPGYRSSYEQYF. Here the CDR3 DNA reads TGTGCCAGCAGCACCAACACCCCCGGGTACAGGAGCTCCTACGAGCAGTACTTC.

The chain uses TRBV5-1 and TRBJ1-2; D is possibly TRBD1 (5 bases). This CDR3 is 14 amino acids long. Looked up from germline, CDR1 is SGHRS and CDR2 is YFSETQ. Trimming removed 7 bases at V and 3 bases at J, with 16 bases between. The CDR3 region has the DNA TGCGCCAGCTTGCGGGGCCCGGGGGACTATGGCTACACCTTC. It encodes CASLRGPGDYGYTF.

This clone has just one count. The CDR3 region has the DNA TGTGCCATCAGTTCGGGACAGACCAAAAACATTCAGTACTTC. Amino acid sequence: CAISSGQTKNIQYF. The V call is TRBV10-3, the J call TRBJ2-4; 7 nucleotides line up with TRBD1. The V gene end was trimmed by 5 bases and the J gene end by 2 bases; junction bases not matched to a gene: 3. The CDR3 is made up of 14 amino acids. Germline CDR1 and CDR2: ENHRY and SYGVKD.

This clone was seen more than once but under ten times. The chain has TRBV4-3 and TRBJ2-3; a weak D match, TRBD1 (6 bases). The CDR3 runs 17 residues. V lost 3 bases and J 2 bases, leaving 18 bases between the germline ends. From germline, CDR1 is LGHNA and CDR2 YSLEER. The CDR3 sequence is CASSQRYAGEYTDTQYF. The CDR3 DNA follows: TGCGCCAGCAGCCAGAGATACGCAGGGGAGTACACAGATACGCAGTATTTT.

The V gene is TRBV19, the J gene TRBJ1-4; D is perhaps TRBD1 (5 bases). V was cut by 4 bases and J by 7 bases, with 13 bases left in between. The CDR3 spans 14 residues. The germline CDR1 and CDR2 sequences are LNHDA and SQIVND (reference sequence). DNA for the CDR3: TGTGCCAGTAGTACCCGACAGTGGAGTGAAAAACTGTTTTTT. This codes for CASSTRQWSEKLFF.

This chain connects TRBV9 to TRBJ1-1, with D possibly being TRBD1 (5 bases). The CDR3 consists of 13 residues. Trimming removed 3 bases at V and 9 bases at J, with 15 bases between. From germline, CDR1 is SGDLS and CDR2 YYNGEE. CDR3 protein: CASSAVGVGKAFF. As DNA, the CDR3 is TGTGCCAGCAGCGCCGTGGGGGTTGGAAAAGCTTTCTTT.

This sequence joins TRBV5-1 and TRBJ1-4; D unresolved. V was cut by 4 bases and J by 7 bases, with 14 bases left in between. Germline CDR1 is SGHRS and CDR2 is YFSETQ. This CDR3 comprises 14 residues. The CDR3 loop reads CASSLEGGGEKLFF. Written as DNA, the CDR3 is TGCGCCAGCAGCCTGGAAGGAGGAGGTGAAAAACTGTTTTTT.

This chain connects TRBV6-4 to TRBJ1-6; no clear D. Germline CDR1 is MRHNA and CDR2 is SNTAGT. The CDR3 contains 13 residues. V was pared by 2 bases and J by 7 bases, with 6 bases between. CDR3 DNA sequence: TGTGCCAGCAGTGACAACAGCAATTCACCCCTCCACTTT. Protein sequence: CASSDNSNSPLHF.

This sequence joins TRBV5-6 and TRBJ2-5; D gene unclear. The germline V gene has CDR1 SGHDT and CDR2 YYEEEE. The CDR3 length is 16 residues. V gave up 1 base and J gave up 1 base, with 14 bases separating them. The CDR3 loop reads CASSLTGSQSQETQYF. The DNA of the CDR3 is TGTGCCAGCAGCTTGACCGGGTCCCAGTCCCAAGAGACCCAGTACTTC.

This chain joins TRBV15 and TRBJ2-7; weak D call: TRBD2 (6 bases). Germline CDR1 reads LNHNV; CDR2 reads YYDKDF (reference sequence). This CDR3 spans 15 amino acids. V was clipped by 0 bases and J by 2 bases, with 11 bases between them. The chain's CDR3 is CATSRDRRTTYEQYF. In nucleotides, the CDR3 is TGTGCCACCAGCAGAGATCGACGGACTACCTACGAGCAGTACTTC.

This chain links TRBV11-2 with TRBJ2-7, with 8 bases that match TRBD2. Unmatched junction bases numbered 11, after V lost 1 base and J lost 3 bases. The CDR3 sequence is 17 residues long. CDR1 and CDR2 from the germline V gene are SGHAT and FQNNGV. CDR3 DNA sequence: TGTGCCAGCAGCTTAGCGGTGAGCGGGAGTGGGTTCTACGAGCAGTACTTC. This encodes CASSLAVSGSGFYEQYF.

J is TRBJ1-5 and V is TRBV7-8, with D uncertain. The CDR3 runs 12 residues. Looked up from germline, CDR1 is SGHVS and CDR2 is FQNEAQ. The V end lost 3 bases, the J end lost 6 bases, and 6 bases lay between the germline ends. CDR3 in amino acids: CASSFNGQPQHF. CDR3 nucleotides: TGTGCCAGCAGCTTTAATGGTCAGCCCCAGCATTTT.

The rearrangement joins TRBV7-3 to TRBJ2-5, with D possibly TRBD1 on 5 matching bases. V gave up 2 bases and J gave up 4 bases, with 14 bases separating them. Germline V CDR1 and CDR2: SGHTA, FQGTGA. This CDR3 is built from 15 residues. The CDR3 region has the DNA TGTGCCAGCAGCTTAGGGGTAGGGGCCCGAGAGACCCAGTACTTC. Translation: CASSLGVGARETQYF. The variable domain in full, completed from reference TRBV7-3 and TRBJ2-5, reads GAGVSQTPSNKVTEKGKYVELRCDPISGHTALYWYRQSLGQGPEFLIYFQGTGAADDSGLPNDRFFAVRPEGSVSTLKIQRTERGDSAVYLCASSLGVGARETQYFGPGTRLLVL.

The chain combines TRBV6-1 with TRBJ1-1, with D perhaps TRBD1 (5 bases). The CDR3 is made up of 15 amino acids. V lost 7 bases and J lost 6, with 21 bases in between. Germline CDR1 and CDR2: MNHNS and SASEGT. The CDR3 DNA follows: TGTGCCAGCAACCAGATAGCTACAGGCGTAGCTGAAGCTTTCTTT. Translated: CASNQIATGVAEAFF.

J is TRBJ2-3 and V is TRBV4-3; D uncertain. Germline CDR1 is LGHNA and CDR2 is YSLEER. The length of the CDR3 is 14 residues. Trimming cost V 0 bases and J 5 bases, with 9 bases left between them. The CDR3 is CASSQEGGLDTQYF. The CDR3 coding sequence is TGCGCCAGCAGCCAAGAGGGTGGGTTAGATACGCAGTATTTT.

The chain joins TRBV9 to TRBJ1-6; perhaps TRBD1 as D (5 bases). Trimming left V 0 bases short and J 9 bases short, with 13 bases between. Germline V gene data show CDR1 as SGDLS and CDR2 as YYNGEE. This CDR3 has 15 amino acids. CDR3 DNA: TGTGCCAGCAGCGTAGGACTACTAGGGACTTCACCCCTCCACTTT. This gives the protein CASSVGLLGTSPLHF.

This clone was observed once. CDR3 DNA sequence: TGTGCCAGCAGTGAAGGTCGGGACAGTTCCTACGAGCAGTACTTC. Protein product: CASSEGRDSSYEQYF. The chain joins TRBV6-1 to TRBJ2-7; 7 positions match TRBD1. The CDR3 totals 15 residues. J gave up 1 base and V 1 base, and 4 bases lay outside the gene matches. The germline V gene has CDR1 MNHNS and CDR2 SASEGT.

J is TRBJ2-2 and V is TRBV14, with 11 bases fitting TRBD1. Germline loops: CDR1 SGHDN, CDR2 FVKESK. After removal of 5 bases from V and 5 bases from J, the junction contained 4 bases not matched to a gene. The CDR3 spans 15 residues. The chain's CDR3 is CASSYGTGGTGELFF. In DNA form, the CDR3 reads TGTGCCAGCAGCTACGGGACAGGGGGAACCGGGGAGCTGTTTTTT.